This record looks at one TCR beta chain sequence and its context. This entry is derived from a study of blood T cell repertoires in COVID-19. Study-level information: The United States, Italy and Spain supplied acute and convalescent COVID-19 samples.

Method: immunoSEQ multiplex PCR; TCRdb's copy keeps in-frame clones and lacks some. The sample holds tens of thousands of clones; roughly four fifths are singletons and the top ten take around 9.3%. V shed 3 bases and J shed 2 bases, with 11 bases lying between them. The CDR3 covers 14 residues. Germline V CDR1 and CDR2: GTSNPN, SVGIG (reference sequence). J is TRBJ2-1 and V is TRBV30; the D gene is possibly TRBD1 (6 bases). Sequencing was carried out using peripheral blood. The sequence was obtained from a human donor in a cohort sampled during active COVID-19. For the CDR3, the DNA is TGTGCCTGGAGGGGAGAGGGGGCCTACAATGAGCAGTTCTTC. Its protein is CAWRGEGAYNEQFF.